Sequencing of this T cell receptor beta chain was carried out in a study of shared clonotypes between healthy human individuals. General study points: Rarefaction curves obtained for sorted subsets showed sequencing incomplete despite large depth. Naive CD4 clonotypes were shared across a few donors at roughly 5.5%. Generally, naive subsets (rather than memory subsets) showed larger estimated richness.

Each cell subset's genomic DNA was divided evenly among several immunoSEQ plates. Sequencing used immunoSEQ multiplex PCR; TCRdb keeps in-frame clones, though not all of them. The sample lists roughly 2.2 million clones, about 92% seen once, with about 0.41% in the top ten. The CDR3 is 18 residues long. Trimming left V 0 bases short and J 0 bases short, with 20 bases between. The germline gives CDR1 GTSNPN, CDR2 SVGIG (reference sequence). To note about this clone: Its specificity is unknown.

This sequence joins TRBV30 and TRBJ2-5; TRBD2 might be the D (6 bases). This receptor was identified in a young man in good health. Some clones in this sample may be carry-over from other donors' samples. Input material: naive CD4+ T cells from PBMCs. Specified subset: CD45RA+ positively selected. CDR3 sequence (DNA): TGTGCCTGGAGTGTACGGGTAGGAGGCAGCGGGTACCAAGAGACCCAGTACTTC. Translating gives CAWSVRVGGSGYQETQYF. Supplemented by reference TRBV30 and TRBJ2-5, the full variable domain reads SQTIHQWPATLVQPVGSPLSLECTVEGTSNPNLYWYRQAAGRGLQLLFYSVGIGQISSEVPQNLSASRPQDRQFILSSKKLLLSDSGFYLCAWSVRVGGSGYQETQYFGPGTRLLVL.